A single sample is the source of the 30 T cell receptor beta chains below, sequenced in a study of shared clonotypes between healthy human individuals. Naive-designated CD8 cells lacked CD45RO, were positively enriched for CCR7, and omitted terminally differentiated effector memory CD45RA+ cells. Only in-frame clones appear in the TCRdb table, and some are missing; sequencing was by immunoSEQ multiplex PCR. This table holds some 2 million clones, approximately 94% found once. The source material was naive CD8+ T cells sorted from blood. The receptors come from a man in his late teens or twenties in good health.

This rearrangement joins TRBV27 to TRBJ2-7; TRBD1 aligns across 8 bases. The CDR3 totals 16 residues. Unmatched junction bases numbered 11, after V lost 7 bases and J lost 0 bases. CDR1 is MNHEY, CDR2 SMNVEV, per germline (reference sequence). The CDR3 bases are TGTGCCAGCACCCCGAGCAGGGGGCTTCTCTCCTACGAGCAGTACTTC. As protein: CASTPSRGLLSYEQYF.

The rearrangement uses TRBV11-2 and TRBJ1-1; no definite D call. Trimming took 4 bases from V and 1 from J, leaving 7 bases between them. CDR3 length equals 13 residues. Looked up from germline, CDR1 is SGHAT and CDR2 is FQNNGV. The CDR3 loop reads CASSYFGNTEAFF. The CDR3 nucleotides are TGTGCCAGCAGCTATTTCGGGAACACTGAAGCTTTCTTT. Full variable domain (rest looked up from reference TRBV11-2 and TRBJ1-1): EAGVAQSPRYKIIEKRQSVAFWCNPISGHATLYWYQQILGQGPKLLIQFQNNGVVDDSQLPKDRFSAERLKGVDSTLKIQPAKLEDSAVYLCASSYFGNTEAFFGQGTRLTVV.

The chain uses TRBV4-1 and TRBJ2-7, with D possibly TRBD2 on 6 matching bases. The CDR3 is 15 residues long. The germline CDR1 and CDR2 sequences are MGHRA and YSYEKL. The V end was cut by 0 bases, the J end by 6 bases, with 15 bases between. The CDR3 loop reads CASSQEGGTSGEQYF. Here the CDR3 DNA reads TGCGCCAGCAGCCAAGAAGGCGGGACCTCGGGCGAGCAGTACTTC.

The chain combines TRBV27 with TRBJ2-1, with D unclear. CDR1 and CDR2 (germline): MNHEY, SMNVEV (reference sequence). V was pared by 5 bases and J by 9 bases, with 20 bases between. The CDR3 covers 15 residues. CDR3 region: CASSPHLSQLGEQFF. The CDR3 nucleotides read TGTGCCAGCAGTCCACATTTAAGTCAGCTAGGTGAGCAGTTCTTC.

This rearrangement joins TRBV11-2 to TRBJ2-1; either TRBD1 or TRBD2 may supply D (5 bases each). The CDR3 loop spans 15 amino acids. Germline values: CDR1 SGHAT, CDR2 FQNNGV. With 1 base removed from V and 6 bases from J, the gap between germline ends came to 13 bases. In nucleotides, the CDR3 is TGTGCCAGCAGCTTAGGGCCAGGGAGAGGCAATGAGCAGTTCTTC. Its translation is CASSLGPGRGNEQFF.

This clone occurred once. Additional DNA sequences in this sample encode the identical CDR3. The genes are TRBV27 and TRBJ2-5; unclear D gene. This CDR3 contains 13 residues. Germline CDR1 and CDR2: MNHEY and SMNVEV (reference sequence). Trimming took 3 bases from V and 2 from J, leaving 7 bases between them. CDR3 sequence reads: CASSFGKQETQYF. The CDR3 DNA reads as TGTGCCAGCAGTTTTGGAAAACAAGAGACCCAGTACTTC.

The CDR3 here is CASSAGQGFVGELFF. The CDR3 coding sequence is TGTGCCAGCAGTGCCGGACAGGGGTTCGTCGGGGAGCTGTTTTTT. J is TRBJ2-2 and V is TRBV6-5; 9 nucleotides line up with TRBD1. Germline assignment: CDR1 MNHEY and CDR2 SVGAGI. With 5 bases clipped from V and 7 bases from J, the junction kept 8 bases outside the gene matches. The CDR3 loop spans 15 amino acids.

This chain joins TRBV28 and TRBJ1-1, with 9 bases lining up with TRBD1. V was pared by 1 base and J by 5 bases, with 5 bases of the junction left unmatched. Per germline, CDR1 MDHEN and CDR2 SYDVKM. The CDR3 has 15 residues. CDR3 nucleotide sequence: TGTGCCAGCAGTTTATCTGGGACAGGGAGGACTGAAGCTTTCTTT. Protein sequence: CASSLSGTGRTEAFF.

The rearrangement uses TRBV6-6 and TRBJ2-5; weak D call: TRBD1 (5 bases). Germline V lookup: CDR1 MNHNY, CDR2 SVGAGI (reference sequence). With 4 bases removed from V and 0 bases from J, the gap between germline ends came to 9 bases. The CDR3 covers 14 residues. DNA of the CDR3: TGTGCCAGCAGTTCGGCAGGGTACCAAGAGACCCAGTACTTC. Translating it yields CASSSAGYQETQYF.

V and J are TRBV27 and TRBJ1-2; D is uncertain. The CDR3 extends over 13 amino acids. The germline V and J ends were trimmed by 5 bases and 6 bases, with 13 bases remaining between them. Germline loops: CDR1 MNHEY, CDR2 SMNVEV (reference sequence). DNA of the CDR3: TGTGCCAGCAGTCCACGGCCTACTAATGGCTACACCTTC. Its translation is CASSPRPTNGYTF.

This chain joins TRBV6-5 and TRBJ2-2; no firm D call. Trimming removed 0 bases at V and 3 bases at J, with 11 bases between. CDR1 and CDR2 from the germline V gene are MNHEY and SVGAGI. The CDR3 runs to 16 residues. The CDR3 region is CASSYSNGLDTGELFF. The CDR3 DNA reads TGTGCCAGCAGTTACTCTAACGGGCTCGACACCGGGGAGCTGTTTTTT.

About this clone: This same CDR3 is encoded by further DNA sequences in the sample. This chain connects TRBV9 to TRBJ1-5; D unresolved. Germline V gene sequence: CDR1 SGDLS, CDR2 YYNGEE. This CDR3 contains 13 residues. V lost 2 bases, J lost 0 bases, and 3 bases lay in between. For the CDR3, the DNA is TGTGCCAGCAGCGTTTCTAGCAATCAGCCCCAGCATTTT. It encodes CASSVSSNQPQHF.

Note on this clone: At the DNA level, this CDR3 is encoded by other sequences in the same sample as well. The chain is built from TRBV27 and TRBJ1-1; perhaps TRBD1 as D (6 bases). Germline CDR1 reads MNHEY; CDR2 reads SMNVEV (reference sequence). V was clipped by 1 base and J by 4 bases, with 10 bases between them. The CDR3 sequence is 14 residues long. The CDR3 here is CASSLLGAGTEAFF. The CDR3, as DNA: TGTGCCAGCAGTTTATTGGGGGCCGGCACTGAAGCTTTCTTT.

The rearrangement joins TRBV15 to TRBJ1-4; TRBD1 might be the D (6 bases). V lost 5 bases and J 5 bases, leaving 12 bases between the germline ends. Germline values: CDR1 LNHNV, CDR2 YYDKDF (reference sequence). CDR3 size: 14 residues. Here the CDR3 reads CATSAPGANEKLFF. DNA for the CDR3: TGTGCCACCAGCGCCCCAGGGGCCAATGAAAAACTGTTTTTT.

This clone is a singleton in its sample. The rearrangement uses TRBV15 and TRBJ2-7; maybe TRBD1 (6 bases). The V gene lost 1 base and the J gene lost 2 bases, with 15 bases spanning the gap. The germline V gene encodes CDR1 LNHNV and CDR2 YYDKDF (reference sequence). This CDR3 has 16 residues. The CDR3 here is CATSRVQGLGTYEQYF. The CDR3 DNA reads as TGTGCCACCAGCAGAGTACAGGGCTTGGGGACCTACGAGCAGTACTTC.

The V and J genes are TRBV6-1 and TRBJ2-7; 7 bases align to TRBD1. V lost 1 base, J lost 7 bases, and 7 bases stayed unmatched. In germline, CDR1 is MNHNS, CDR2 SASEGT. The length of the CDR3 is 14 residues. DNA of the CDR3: TGTGCCAGCAGTGAAGGGTGGACAGGTTGGGAGCAGTACTTC. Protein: CASSEGWTGWEQYF.

CDR3 coding DNA: TGTGCCAGCAGCGCGGAGGTCGGTTCAGTAAATGGCTACACCTTC. Its translation is CASSAEVGSVNGYTF. The chain links TRBV5-6 to TRBJ1-2; D not resolved. Trimming removed 4 bases at V and 6 bases at J, with 19 bases between. This CDR3 contains 15 residues. CDR1 and CDR2 from the germline V gene are SGHDT and YYEEEE. The full variable domain, rest sourced from reference TRBV5-6 and TRBJ1-2, is DAGVTQSPTHLIKTRGQQVTLRCSPKSGHDTVSWYQQALGQGPQFIFQYYEEEERQRGNFPDRFSGHQFPNYSSELNVNALLLGDSALYLCASSAEVGSVNGYTFGSGTRLTVV.

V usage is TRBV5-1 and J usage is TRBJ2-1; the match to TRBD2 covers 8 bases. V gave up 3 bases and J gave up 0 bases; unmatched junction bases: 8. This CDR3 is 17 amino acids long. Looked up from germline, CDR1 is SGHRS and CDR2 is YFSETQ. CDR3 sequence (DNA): TGCGCCAGCAGCTCCGGACTAGCCGCGACCTCCTACAATGAGCAGTTCTTC. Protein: CASSSGLAATSYNEQFF. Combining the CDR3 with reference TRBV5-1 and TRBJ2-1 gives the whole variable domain KAGVTQTPRYLIKTRGQQVTLSCSPISGHRSVSWYQQTPGQGLQFLFEYFSETQRNKGNFPGRFSGRQFSNSRSEMNVSTLELGDSALYLCASSSGLAATSYNEQFFGPGTRLTVL.

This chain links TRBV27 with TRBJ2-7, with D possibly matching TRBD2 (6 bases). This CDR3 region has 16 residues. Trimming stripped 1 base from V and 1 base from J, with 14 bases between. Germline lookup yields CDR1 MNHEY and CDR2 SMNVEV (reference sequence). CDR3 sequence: CASSLYFQGGSYEQYF. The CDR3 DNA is TGTGCCAGCAGTTTATACTTCCAGGGAGGATCCTACGAGCAGTACTTC.

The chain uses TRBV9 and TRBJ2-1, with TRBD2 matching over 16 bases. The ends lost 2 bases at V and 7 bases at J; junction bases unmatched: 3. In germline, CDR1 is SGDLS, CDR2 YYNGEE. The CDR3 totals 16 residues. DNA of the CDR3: TGTGCCAGCAGCGTGGGACTAGCGGGAGGGCCGAATGAGCAGTTCTTC. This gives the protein CASSVGLAGGPNEQFF.

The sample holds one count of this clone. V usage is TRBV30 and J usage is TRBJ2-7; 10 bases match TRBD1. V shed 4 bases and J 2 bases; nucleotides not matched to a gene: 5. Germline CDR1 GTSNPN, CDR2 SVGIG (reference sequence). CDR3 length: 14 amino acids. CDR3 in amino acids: CAWNEDRGAYEQYF. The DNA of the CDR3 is TGTGCCTGGAACGAGGACAGGGGGGCCTACGAGCAGTACTTC.

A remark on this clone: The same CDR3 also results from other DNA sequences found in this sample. The chain's CDR3 is CASSQDPTSGSYNEQFF. DNA for the CDR3: TGCGCCAGCAGCCAAGACCCTACTAGCGGATCCTACAATGAGCAGTTCTTC. The chain employs TRBV4-3 and TRBJ2-1, with 8 bases fitting TRBD2. The germline gives CDR1 LGHNA, CDR2 YSLEER. The CDR3 covers 17 residues. V lost 0 bases and J lost 1; bases outside the gene matches: 5.

The CDR3 DNA follows: TGTGCCAGCAGTTTAGAACAGGCCTGGCCCCAGGAGGGCACAGATACGCAGTATTTT. Amino acids: CASSLEQAWPQEGTDTQYF. The gene calls are TRBV28 and TRBJ2-3; D is tentatively TRBD1 or TRBD2 (5 bases each). This CDR3 is built from 19 residues. Germline V gives CDR1 MDHEN, CDR2 SYDVKM. The germline V and J ends were trimmed by 2 bases and 1 base, with 22 bases remaining between them.

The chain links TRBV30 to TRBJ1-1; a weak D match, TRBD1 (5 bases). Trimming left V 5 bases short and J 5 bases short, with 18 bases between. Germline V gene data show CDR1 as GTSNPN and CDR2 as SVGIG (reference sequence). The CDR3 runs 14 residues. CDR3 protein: CAWHIPEGLTEAFF. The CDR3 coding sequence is TGTGCCTGGCATATTCCTGAGGGGCTTACTGAAGCTTTCTTT.

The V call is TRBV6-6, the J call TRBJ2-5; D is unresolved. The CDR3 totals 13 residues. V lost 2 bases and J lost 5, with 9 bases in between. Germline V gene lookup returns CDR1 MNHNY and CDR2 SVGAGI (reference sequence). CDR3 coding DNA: TGTGCCAGCAGTTACCCCCACCTGGAGACCCAGTACTTC. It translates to CASSYPHLETQYF.

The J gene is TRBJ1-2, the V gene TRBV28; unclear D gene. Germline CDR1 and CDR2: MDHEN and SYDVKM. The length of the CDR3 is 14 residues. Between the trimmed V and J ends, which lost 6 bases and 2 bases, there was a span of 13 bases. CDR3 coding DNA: TGTGCCAGCAGCCTTCCCGCTACCAACTATGGCTACACCTTC. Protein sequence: CASSLPATNYGYTF.

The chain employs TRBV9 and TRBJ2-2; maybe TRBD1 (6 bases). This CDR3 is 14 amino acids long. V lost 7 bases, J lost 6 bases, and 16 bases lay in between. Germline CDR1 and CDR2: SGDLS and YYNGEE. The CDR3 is CASEPGVGAGELFF. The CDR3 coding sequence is TGTGCCAGCGAGCCAGGGGTTGGGGCCGGGGAGCTGTTTTTT. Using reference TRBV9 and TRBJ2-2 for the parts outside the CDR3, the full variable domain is DSGVTQTPKHLITATGQRVTLRCSPRSGDLSVYWYQQSLDQGLQFLIQYYNGEERAKGNILERFSAQQFPDLHSELNLSSLELGDSALYFCASEPGVGAGELFFGEGSRLTVL.

The CDR3 protein is CASSPGRSWEQYF. In DNA, the CDR3 is TGTGCCAGCAGCCCGGGACGCTCATGGGAGCAGTACTTC. The V call is TRBV6-5, the J call TRBJ2-7; TRBD1 or TRBD2 may be the D gene (5 bases each). CDR1 and CDR2 from the germline V gene are MNHEY and SVGAGI. Between the trimmed V and J ends, which lost 6 bases and 7 bases, there was a span of 16 bases. The CDR3 length is 13 residues.

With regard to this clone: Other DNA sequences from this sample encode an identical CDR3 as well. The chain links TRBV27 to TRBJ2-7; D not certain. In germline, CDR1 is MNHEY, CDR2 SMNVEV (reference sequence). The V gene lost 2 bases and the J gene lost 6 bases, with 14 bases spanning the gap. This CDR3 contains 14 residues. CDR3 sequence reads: CASSLGGSLGEQYF. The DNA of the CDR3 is TGTGCCAGCAGTTTAGGCGGATCCTTGGGCGAGCAGTACTTC.

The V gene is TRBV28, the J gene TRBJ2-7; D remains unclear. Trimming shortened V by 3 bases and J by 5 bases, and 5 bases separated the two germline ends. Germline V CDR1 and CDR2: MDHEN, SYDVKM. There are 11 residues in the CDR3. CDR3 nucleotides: TGTGCCAGCAGTTTTACCCACGAGCAGTACTTC. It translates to CASSFTHEQYF.